The 30 T cell receptor beta chains below were found in one sample sequenced in a study of beta chain features in type 1 diabetes. Expressed TCRB transcripts were sequenced after all isolated RNA was converted to cDNA. Profiling relied on immunoSEQ multiplex PCR, and the TCRdb table lists in-frame clones only, not all of them. Of some 900,000 clones in the sample, around a sixth were seen once. The sample consisted of naive CD4+ T cells from blood. The receptor source for this set is a young woman in good health.

The chain combines TRBV5-6 with TRBJ2-1; TRBD2 might be the D (5 bases). CDR3 length: 15 residues. Germline lookup yields CDR1 SGHDT and CDR2 YYEEEE. V lost 2 bases and J 4 bases, leaving 13 bases between the germline ends. CDR3 protein: CASSFRSGAYNEQFF. The CDR3 coding sequence is TGTGCCAGCAGCTTTAGAAGCGGAGCTTACAATGAGCAGTTCTTC.

The chain has TRBV5-1 and TRBJ2-3; D uncertain. The ends were cut back, 0 bases at V and 1 base at J, with 15 bases in the middle. This CDR3 has 17 amino acids. Germline CDR1 and CDR2: SGHRS and YFSETQ. The CDR3 protein is CASSLVAGQGGTDTQYF. CDR3 sequence (DNA): TGCGCCAGCAGCTTGGTGGCAGGTCAAGGAGGCACAGATACGCAGTATTTT.

This clone was counted between two and nine times. This sequence joins TRBV18 and TRBJ2-7; D tentatively fits TRBD1 or TRBD2 (5 bases each). The CDR3 covers 14 residues. From germline, CDR1 is KGHSH and CDR2 LQKENI. V lost 2 bases to trimming and J lost 3 bases, with 11 bases between them. The chain's CDR3 is CASSPEEGNYEQYF. The DNA for the CDR3 is TGTGCCAGCTCACCAGAAGAGGGGAACTACGAGCAGTACTTC.

This clone was counted only a few times. The chain couples TRBV2 to TRBJ2-2; D is ambiguous. V lost 4 bases and J lost 7, with 4 bases in between. This CDR3 contains 11 residues. Germline CDR1 reads SNHLY; CDR2 reads FYNNEI. The CDR3 DNA follows: TGTGCCAGCAGTGGTGACGGGGAGCTGTTTTTT. This translates into CASSGDGELFF.

This chain joins TRBV28 and TRBJ2-1, with TRBD2 identical over 7 bases. CDR1 is MDHEN and CDR2 is SYDVKM in the germline V gene. The CDR3 consists of 14 residues. The V gene end was trimmed by 1 base and the J gene end by 9 bases; junction bases not matched to a gene: 6. For the CDR3, the DNA is TGTGCCAGCAGTTTATTACCGACTAGCATTGAGCAGTTCTTC. It yields the protein CASSLLPTSIEQFF.

V gene TRBV7-2 combines with J gene TRBJ2-6; 8 bases match TRBD1. Losses at the gene ends were 2 bases for V and 0 bases for J; bases not matched to a gene: 6. From germline, CDR1 is SGHTA and CDR2 FQGNSA. The CDR3 runs to 18 residues. The CDR3 loop is CASSLWDRHVSGANVLTF. CDR3 bases: TGTGCCAGCAGCTTATGGGACAGGCATGTCTCTGGGGCCAACGTCCTGACTTTC.

There are a few counts of this clone. Written as DNA, the CDR3 is TGTGCCAGCAGTCTAAGACCGGGACAGGGGTTGAATGAGCAGTTCTTC. This sequence encodes CASSLRPGQGLNEQFF. The rearrangement links TRBV14 to TRBJ2-1; 10 nucleotides match TRBD1. The J segment lost 7 bases and the V segment lost 6 bases, leaving 12 bases of the junction unmatched. CDR1 and CDR2 from the germline V gene are SGHDN and FVKESK. The CDR3 is 16 amino acids.

As regards this clone: The identical CDR3 is also encoded by other nucleotide sequences in the sample. The chain joins TRBV27 to TRBJ1-5, with D possibly being TRBD1 (5 bases). The germline CDR1 and CDR2 sequences are MNHEY and SMNVEV (reference sequence). This CDR3 is built from 14 residues. Trimming left V 2 bases short and J 6 bases short, with 11 bases between. CDR3: CASSLRQGSQPQHF. In nucleotides, the CDR3 is TGTGCCAGCAGTTTAAGGCAGGGTAGTCAGCCCCAGCATTTT.

The V gene is TRBV2, the J gene TRBJ2-3, with D perhaps TRBD2 (6 bases). This CDR3 region has 15 residues. V was shortened by 8 bases and J by 0 bases, with 15 bases between the two germline ends. The germline V gene encodes CDR1 SNHLY and CDR2 FYNNEI. The CDR3 protein is CASRREFSSTDTQYF. For the CDR3, the DNA is TGTGCCAGCCGCCGGGAGTTTTCTAGCACAGATACGCAGTATTTT.

The table lists this clone with a few counts. The rearrangement joins TRBV28 to TRBJ2-7; D possibly matches TRBD1 or TRBD2 (5 bases each). This CDR3 is built from 11 residues. V lost 8 bases, J lost 2 bases, and 7 bases lay in between. The germline V gene has CDR1 MDHEN and CDR2 SYDVKM. CDR3 nucleotides: TGTGCCAGCCGGGACGCCTACGAGCAGTACTTC. This sequence encodes CASRDAYEQYF.

The V gene is TRBV6-6, the J gene TRBJ2-7; possible D gene TRBD1, 6 bases. Germline lookup yields CDR1 MNHNY and CDR2 SVGAGI (reference sequence). The germline V and J ends were trimmed by 4 bases and 3 bases, with 16 bases remaining between them. The CDR3 loop spans 15 amino acids. The DNA for the CDR3 is TGTGCCAGCAGTTCCCACGGCCAGGGGAACTACGAGCAGTACTTC. It specifies CASSSHGQGNYEQYF.

The rearrangement links TRBV7-2 to TRBJ1-1; tentatively, D is TRBD1 (6 bases). Germline assignment: CDR1 SGHTA and CDR2 FQGNSA. This CDR3 is 16 amino acids long. Trimming stripped 1 base from V and 1 base from J, with 13 bases between. CDR3: CASSLGPLGANTEAFF. The DNA for the CDR3 is TGTGCCAGCAGCTTAGGCCCCCTGGGGGCGAACACTGAAGCTTTCTTT.

The genes are TRBV11-2 and TRBJ2-7; D remains unclear. The germline V gene encodes CDR1 SGHAT and CDR2 FQNNGV. V lost 2 bases, J lost 2 bases, and 7 bases lay in between. There are 13 residues in the CDR3. CDR3 amino acids: CASSLRATYEQYF. The DNA of the CDR3 is TGTGCCAGCAGCTTACGAGCAACCTACGAGCAGTACTTC.

CDR3 DNA sequence: TGTGCCACCAGCAGAGATGGAGGAGGCGAAGCTTTCTTT. Encoded protein: CATSRDGGGEAFF. The V gene is TRBV15, the J gene TRBJ1-1, with no clear D. The CDR3 spans 13 residues. Trimming took off 0 bases at V and 8 bases at J, with 10 bases between the two ends. Germline V gives CDR1 LNHNV, CDR2 YYDKDF (reference sequence).

This CDR3 is CASSLVQGKLFF. CDR3 nucleotide sequence: TGCGCCAGCAGCTTGGTTCAGGGAAAACTGTTTTTT. The J gene is TRBJ1-4, the V gene TRBV5-1; D is possibly TRBD1 (5 bases). The CDR3 totals 12 residues. V shed 0 bases and J shed 10 bases, with 7 bases lying between them. The germline V gene encodes CDR1 SGHRS and CDR2 YFSETQ.

This chain connects TRBV7-3 to TRBJ1-1; D not resolved. The germline V gene encodes CDR1 SGHTA and CDR2 FQGTGA. CDR3 length: 15 residues. Trimming pared 2 bases from V and 1 base from J, leaving 11 bases between. The CDR3: CASSLSRTKNTEAFF. CDR3 DNA: TGTGCCAGCAGCTTATCACGGACCAAGAACACTGAAGCTTTCTTT.

The V call is TRBV28, the J call TRBJ2-1; D is undetermined. Trimming shortened V by 5 bases and J by 0 bases, and 11 bases separated the two germline ends. Germline V gene lookup returns CDR1 MDHEN and CDR2 SYDVKM. This CDR3 spans 15 amino acids. The DNA for the CDR3 is TGTGCCAGCAGTCAAGGCGGAAGCTCCTACAATGAGCAGTTCTTC. Residues: CASSQGGSSYNEQFF.

In its sample, this clone was seen a few times. The rearrangement joins TRBV15 to TRBJ2-1; 11 bases map to TRBD2. V dropped 3 bases and J dropped 12; count of bases not matched to a gene: 10. The CDR3 covers 15 residues. Germline CDR1 is LNHNV and CDR2 is YYDKDF (reference sequence). CDR3 DNA: TGTGCCACCAGCAGGACTAGCGGGAACTACGATGCGCAGTTCTTC. This translates into CATSRTSGNYDAQFF.

CDR3 DNA: TGTGCCAGCAGCCTCTACCTCGGAGTGGGAACAGATACGCAGTATTTT. Residues: CASSLYLGVGTDTQYF. This rearrangement joins TRBV7-2 to TRBJ2-3; no definite D call. The CDR3 has 16 residues. Trimming stripped 5 bases from V and 3 bases from J, with 18 bases between. Germline CDR1 SGHTA, CDR2 FQGNSA.

The chain has TRBV5-4 and TRBJ2-5; unclear D gene. The CDR3 has 13 residues. CDR1 is SGHNT and CDR2 is YYREEE in the germline V gene (reference sequence). Between the trimmed V and J ends, which lost 2 bases and 5 bases, there was a span of 10 bases. The CDR3 loop is CASSLGSRETQYF. The CDR3 coding sequence is TGTGCCAGCAGCTTAGGGTCTCGGGAGACCCAGTACTTC.

V and J are TRBV4-2 and TRBJ2-1, with TRBD2 identical over 10 bases. Germline trimming cut 0 bases from V and 0 bases from J; bases unmatched to any gene: 11. Per the germline V gene, CDR1 is LGHNA and CDR2 is YNFKEQ. The CDR3 extends over 20 amino acids. CDR3 loop: CASSQEWRASGSSSYNEQFF. The CDR3 coding sequence is TGTGCCAGCAGCCAAGAGTGGCGTGCTAGCGGGAGTTCCTCCTACAATGAGCAGTTCTTC.

This clone was found a few times. The V gene is TRBV5-6, the J gene TRBJ2-4; TRBD1 agrees at 10 bases. The CDR3 loop spans 16 amino acids. Germline CDR1 is SGHDT and CDR2 is YYEEEE. V lost 0 bases to trimming and J lost 8 bases; unmatched junction nucleotides: 8. DNA for the CDR3: TGTGCCAGCAGCTTGGAGATCCGGGACAGGGGTGACATTCAGTACTTC. This sequence encodes CASSLEIRDRGDIQYF.

This clone was observed a handful of times. Here the CDR3 DNA reads TGTGCCAGCAGTGAAAACAGGAACTATGGAGATCAGCCCCAGCATTTT. Translation: CASSENRNYGDQPQHF. This chain uses TRBV2 with TRBJ1-5, with D possibly being TRBD1 (5 bases). V was trimmed by 2 bases and J by 5 bases, leaving 16 bases between them. The CDR3 covers 16 residues. Germline assignment: CDR1 SNHLY and CDR2 FYNNEI. Filled out from reference TRBV2 and TRBJ1-5, the complete variable domain reads EPEVTQTPSHQVTQMGQEVILRCVPISNHLYFYWYRQILGQKVEFLVSFYNNEISEKSEIFDDQFSVERPDGSNFTLKIRSTKLEDSAMYFCASSENRNYGDQPQHFGDGTRLSIL.

As to this clone: Other DNA sequences in the same sample also yield this CDR3. The chain carries TRBV5-1 and TRBJ2-1, with 9 bases matching TRBD1. The CDR3 totals 14 residues. Germline V gene data show CDR1 as SGHRS and CDR2 as YFSETQ. Losses at the gene ends were 4 bases for V and 4 bases for J; bases not matched to a gene: 3. The CDR3 DNA is TGCGCCAGCAGCATGGGACAGGGTTACAATGAGCAGTTCTTC. This sequence encodes CASSMGQGYNEQFF.

The chain combines TRBV7-9 with TRBJ2-7; a weak D match, TRBD1 (5 bases). Germline CDR1 is SEHNR and CDR2 is FQNEAQ (reference sequence). V dropped 0 bases and J dropped 3 bases, with 24 bases sitting between them. The CDR3 totals 19 residues. CDR3 sequence: CASSLAPPPPDRRSYEQYF. The CDR3 bases are TGTGCCAGCAGCTTAGCACCACCCCCTCCAGACAGACGGAGCTACGAGCAGTACTTC.

The chain employs TRBV15 and TRBJ2-1; D not resolved. The CDR3 spans 14 residues. Germline assignment: CDR1 LNHNV and CDR2 YYDKDF (reference sequence). Trimming pared 0 bases from V and 8 bases from J, leaving 11 bases between. The CDR3 nucleotides are TGTGCCACCAGCAGAGACCCCAAGACCGATGAGCAGTTCTTC. Translating gives CATSRDPKTDEQFF. Using reference TRBV15 and TRBJ2-1 for the parts outside the CDR3, the full variable domain is DAMVIQNPRYQVTQFGKPVTLSCSQTLNHNVMYWYQQKSSQAPKLLFHYYDKDFNNEADTPDNFQSRRPNTSFCFLDIRSPGLGDTAMYLCATSRDPKTDEQFFGPGTRLTVL.

This clone was observed a handful of times. The chain links TRBV4-2 to TRBJ2-1, with TRBD2 matching over 12 bases. With V trimmed by 7 bases and J by 4 bases, 14 bases remained unmatched. Germline CDR1 is LGHNA and CDR2 is YNFKEQ. The CDR3 length is 18 residues. The CDR3 is CASTLGPLTSGGYNEQFF. The CDR3 bases are TGTGCCAGCACCCTAGGGCCCTTGACTAGCGGGGGTTACAATGAGCAGTTCTTC.

This chain uses TRBV7-2 with TRBJ2-1; TRBD2 is a possible D gene (6 bases). The germline V and J ends were trimmed by 1 base and 2 bases, with 12 bases remaining between them. The germline CDR1 and CDR2 sequences are SGHTA and FQGNSA. The CDR3 is 16 residues long. The CDR3 sequence: CASSLDTGVPYNEQFF. The CDR3 DNA reads as TGTGCCAGCAGCTTAGATACGGGAGTCCCCTACAATGAGCAGTTCTTC.

The CDR3 region has the DNA TGTGCCACCAGCAGAGACCCGGGACTAGCGGGTCGATCCTACGAGCAGTACTTC. This translates into CATSRDPGLAGRSYEQYF. V and J are TRBV15 and TRBJ2-5; 12 nucleotides agree with TRBD2. Near its end, the DNA agrees better with TRBJ2-7, so the J call may be wrong. The CDR3 length is 18 residues. Germline CDR1 reads LNHNV; CDR2 reads YYDKDF (reference sequence).

This clone was found a few times. V gene TRBV2 combines with J gene TRBJ2-1, with D unclear. The germline V gene has CDR1 SNHLY and CDR2 FYNNEI. The CDR3 runs 15 residues. Trimming removed 1 base at V and 0 bases at J, with 7 bases between. DNA for the CDR3: TGTGCCAGCAGTGAAGTAATAAGCTCCTACAATGAGCAGTTCTTC. It encodes CASSEVISSYNEQFF.